What follows describes a single T cell receptor beta chain. Its antigen is still unknown. The sample belongs to a study of post-analysis software for immune sequencing data. Study-wide results and caveats: Four or five TRBV segments, TRBV5-6, TRBV5-1 and TRBV20-1 among them, were found more frequent in patients than controls.

The CDR3 runs 13 residues. Trimming shortened V by 7 bases and J by 0 bases, and 9 bases separated the two germline ends. CDR1 MNHNS and CDR2 SASEGT come from the germline V gene. Prepared TCR beta cDNA libraries contained unique molecular identifiers. TCRdb ran MiXCR on the PCR reads and lists one entry per CDR3 protein. The top ten clones hold roughly 8.2% of a sample with about 430,000 distinct CDR3 sequences, more than 30% of them seen once. V is TRBV6-1 and J is TRBJ1-1; D is ambiguous. The source material was blood. This receptor was obtained from a girl aged 2 to 10 with multiple sclerosis. CDR3 bases: TGTGCCAGCACGAGCGGCATGAACACTGAAGCTTTCTTT. Its translation is CASTSGMNTEAFF.